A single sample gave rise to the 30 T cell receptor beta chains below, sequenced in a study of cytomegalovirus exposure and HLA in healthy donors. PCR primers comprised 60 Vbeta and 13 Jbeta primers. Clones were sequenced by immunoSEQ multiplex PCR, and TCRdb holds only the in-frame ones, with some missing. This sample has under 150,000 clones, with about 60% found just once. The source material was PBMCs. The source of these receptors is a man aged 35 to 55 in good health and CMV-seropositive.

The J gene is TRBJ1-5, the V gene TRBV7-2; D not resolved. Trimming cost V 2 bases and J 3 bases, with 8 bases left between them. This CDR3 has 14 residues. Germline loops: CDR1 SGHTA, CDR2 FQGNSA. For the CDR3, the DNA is TGTGCCAGCAGCTTAATGTCAGACAATCAGCCCCAGCATTTT. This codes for CASSLMSDNQPQHF.

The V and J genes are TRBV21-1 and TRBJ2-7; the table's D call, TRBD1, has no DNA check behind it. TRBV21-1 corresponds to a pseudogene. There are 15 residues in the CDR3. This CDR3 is CASSLRTGDAYEQYF. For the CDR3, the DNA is TGTGCCAGCAGCCTACGGACAGGGGACGCGTACGAGCAGTACTTC.

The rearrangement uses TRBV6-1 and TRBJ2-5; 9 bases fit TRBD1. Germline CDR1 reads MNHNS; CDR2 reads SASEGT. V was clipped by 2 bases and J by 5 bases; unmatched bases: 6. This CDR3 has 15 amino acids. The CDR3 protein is CASSEPGTGRETQYF. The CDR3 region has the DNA TGTGCCAGCAGTGAACCCGGGACAGGGAGGGAGACCCAGTACTTC.

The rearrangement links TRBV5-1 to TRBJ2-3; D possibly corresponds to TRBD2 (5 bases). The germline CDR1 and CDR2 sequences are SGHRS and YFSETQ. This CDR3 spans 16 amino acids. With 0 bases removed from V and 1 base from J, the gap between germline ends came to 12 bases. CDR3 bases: TGCGCCAGCAGCTTGGCCGGAGGTAGCGGCACAGATACGCAGTATTTT. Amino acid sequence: CASSLAGGSGTDTQYF.

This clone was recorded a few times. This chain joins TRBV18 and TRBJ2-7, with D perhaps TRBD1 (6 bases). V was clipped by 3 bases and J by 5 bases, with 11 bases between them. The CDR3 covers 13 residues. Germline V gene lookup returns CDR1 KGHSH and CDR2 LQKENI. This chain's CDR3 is CASSPQGTNEQYF. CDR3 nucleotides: TGTGCCAGCTCACCGCAGGGGACCAACGAGCAGTACTTC.

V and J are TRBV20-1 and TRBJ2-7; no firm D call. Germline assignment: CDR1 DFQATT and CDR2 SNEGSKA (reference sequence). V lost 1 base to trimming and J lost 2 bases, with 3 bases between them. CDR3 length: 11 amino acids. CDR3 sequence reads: CSARGAYEQYF. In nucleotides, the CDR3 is TGCAGTGCTAGAGGAGCCTACGAGCAGTACTTC.

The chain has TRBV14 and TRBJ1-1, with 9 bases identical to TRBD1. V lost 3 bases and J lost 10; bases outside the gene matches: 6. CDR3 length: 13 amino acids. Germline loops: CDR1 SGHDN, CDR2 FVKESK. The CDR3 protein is CASSHPTGGTAFF. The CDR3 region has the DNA TGTGCCAGCAGCCACCCGACAGGGGGGACAGCTTTCTTT.

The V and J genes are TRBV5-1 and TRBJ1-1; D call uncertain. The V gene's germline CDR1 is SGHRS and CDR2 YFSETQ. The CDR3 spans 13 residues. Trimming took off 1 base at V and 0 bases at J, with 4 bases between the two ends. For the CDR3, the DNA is TGCGCCAGCAGCTTGCAAATGAACACTGAAGCTTTCTTT. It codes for CASSLQMNTEAFF.

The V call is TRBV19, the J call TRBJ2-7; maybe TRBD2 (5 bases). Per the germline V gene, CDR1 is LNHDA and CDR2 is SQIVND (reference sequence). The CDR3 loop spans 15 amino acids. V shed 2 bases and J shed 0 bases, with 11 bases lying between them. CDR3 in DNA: TGTGCCAGTAGTATATCGACTACTTACTCCTACGAGCAGTACTTC. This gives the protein CASSISTTYSYEQYF. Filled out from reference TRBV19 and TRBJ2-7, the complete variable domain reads DGGITQSPKYLFRKEGQNVTLSCEQNLNHDAMYWYRQDPGQGLRLIYYSQIVNDFQKGDIAEGYSVSREKKESFPLTVTSAQKNPTAFYLCASSISTTYSYEQYFGPGTRLTVT.

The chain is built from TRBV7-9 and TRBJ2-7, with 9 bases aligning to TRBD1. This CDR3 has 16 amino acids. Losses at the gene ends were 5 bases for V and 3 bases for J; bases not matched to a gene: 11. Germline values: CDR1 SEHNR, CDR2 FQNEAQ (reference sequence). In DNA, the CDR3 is TGTGCCAGCAGCCCCAAAACGGTGGGACAGGGCTACGAGCAGTACTTC. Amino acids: CASSPKTVGQGYEQYF.

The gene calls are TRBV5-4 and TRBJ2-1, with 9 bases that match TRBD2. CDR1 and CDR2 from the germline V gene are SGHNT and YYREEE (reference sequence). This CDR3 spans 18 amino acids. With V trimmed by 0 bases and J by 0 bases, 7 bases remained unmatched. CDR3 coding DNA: TGTGCCAGCAGCTTGGATGGTAGCGGGGGAGTCTCCTACAATGAGCAGTTCTTC. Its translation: CASSLDGSGGVSYNEQFF.

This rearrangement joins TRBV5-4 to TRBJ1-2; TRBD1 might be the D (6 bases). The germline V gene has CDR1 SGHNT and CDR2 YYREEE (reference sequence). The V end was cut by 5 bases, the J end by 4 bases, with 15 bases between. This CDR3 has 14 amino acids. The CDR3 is CASSNATGLYGYTF. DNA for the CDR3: TGTGCCAGCAGTAACGCCACAGGGCTCTATGGCTACACCTTC.

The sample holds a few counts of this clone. The CDR3: CASSYFTTTGASTDTQYF. DNA of the CDR3: TGTGCCAGCAGTTACTTCACGACGACAGGGGCTAGCACAGATACGCAGTATTTT. The chain couples TRBV6-9 to TRBJ2-3; 8 bases map to TRBD1. J was trimmed by 0 bases and V by 3 bases; bases with no gene match: 11. This CDR3 has 18 residues. Looked up from germline, CDR1 is MNHGY and CDR2 is SVAAGI.

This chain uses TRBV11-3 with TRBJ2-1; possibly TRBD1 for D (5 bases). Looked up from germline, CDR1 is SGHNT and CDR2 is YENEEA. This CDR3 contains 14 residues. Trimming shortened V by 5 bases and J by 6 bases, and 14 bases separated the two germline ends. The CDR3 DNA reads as TGTGCCAGCAGCGGGGCTAGGGGCGTCAATGAGCAGTTCTTC. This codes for CASSGARGVNEQFF.

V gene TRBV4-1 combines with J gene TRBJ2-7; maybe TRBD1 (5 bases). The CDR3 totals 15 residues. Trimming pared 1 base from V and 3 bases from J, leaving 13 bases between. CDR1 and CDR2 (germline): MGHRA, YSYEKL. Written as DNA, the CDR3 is TGCGCCAGCAGCCAAGTCCCTACTCAGGGCTACGAGCAGTACTTC. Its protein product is CASSQVPTQGYEQYF.

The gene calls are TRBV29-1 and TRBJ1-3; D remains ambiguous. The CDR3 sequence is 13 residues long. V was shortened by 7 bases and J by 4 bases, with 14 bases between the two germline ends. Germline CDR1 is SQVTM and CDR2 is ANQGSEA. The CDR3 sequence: CSARVRRGNTIYF. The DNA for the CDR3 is TGCAGCGCTCGGGTCCGCAGAGGAAACACCATATATTTT.

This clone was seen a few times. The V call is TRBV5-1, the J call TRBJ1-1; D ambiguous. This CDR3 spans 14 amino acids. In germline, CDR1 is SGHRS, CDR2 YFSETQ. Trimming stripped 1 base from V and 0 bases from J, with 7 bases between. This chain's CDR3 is CASSLTALNTEAFF. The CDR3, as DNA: TGCGCCAGCAGCTTGACAGCCTTGAACACTGAAGCTTTCTTT.

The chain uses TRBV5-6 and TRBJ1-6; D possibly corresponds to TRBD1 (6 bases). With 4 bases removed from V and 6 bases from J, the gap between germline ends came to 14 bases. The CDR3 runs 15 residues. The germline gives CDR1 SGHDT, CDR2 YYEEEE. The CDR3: CASSPGQHTNSPLHF. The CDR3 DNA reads TGTGCCAGCAGCCCCGGACAGCATACTAATTCACCCCTCCACTTT.

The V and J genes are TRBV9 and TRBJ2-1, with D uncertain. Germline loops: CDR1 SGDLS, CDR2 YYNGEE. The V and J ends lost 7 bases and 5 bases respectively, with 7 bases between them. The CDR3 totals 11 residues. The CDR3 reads CASPQDNEQFF. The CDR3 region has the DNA TGTGCCAGCCCGCAGGACAATGAGCAGTTCTTC.

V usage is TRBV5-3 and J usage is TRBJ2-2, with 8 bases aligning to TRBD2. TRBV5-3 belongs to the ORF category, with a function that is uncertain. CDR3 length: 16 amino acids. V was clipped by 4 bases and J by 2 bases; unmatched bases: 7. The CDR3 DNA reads TGTGCCAGAAGCGTTGATAGCGGGGTAAACACCGGGGAGCTGTTTTTT. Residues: CARSVDSGVNTGELFF.

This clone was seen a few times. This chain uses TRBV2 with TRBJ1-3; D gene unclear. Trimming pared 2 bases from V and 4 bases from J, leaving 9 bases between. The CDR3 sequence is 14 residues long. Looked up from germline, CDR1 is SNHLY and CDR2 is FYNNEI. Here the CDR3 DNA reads TGTGCCAGCAGTGAACCTGCGAGAGGAAACACCATATATTTT. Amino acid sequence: CASSEPARGNTIYF.

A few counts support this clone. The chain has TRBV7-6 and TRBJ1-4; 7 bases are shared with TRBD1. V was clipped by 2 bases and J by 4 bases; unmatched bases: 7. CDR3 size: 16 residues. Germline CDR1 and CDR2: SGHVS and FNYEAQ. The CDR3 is CASSLTGQPYNEKLFF. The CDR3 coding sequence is TGTGCCAGCAGCTTAACGGGACAGCCATATAATGAAAAACTGTTTTTT.

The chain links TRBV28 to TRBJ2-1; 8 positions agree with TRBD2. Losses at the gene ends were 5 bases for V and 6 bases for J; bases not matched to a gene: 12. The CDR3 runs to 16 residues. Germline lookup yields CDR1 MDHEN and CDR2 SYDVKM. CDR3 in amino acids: CASSPPSFGRANEQFF. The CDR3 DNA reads TGTGCCAGCAGTCCCCCCTCCTTCGGGAGGGCCAATGAGCAGTTCTTC.

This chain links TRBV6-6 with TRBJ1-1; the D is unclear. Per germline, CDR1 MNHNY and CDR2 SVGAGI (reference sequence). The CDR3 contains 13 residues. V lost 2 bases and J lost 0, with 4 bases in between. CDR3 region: CASSYNMNTEAFF. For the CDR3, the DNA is TGTGCCAGCAGTTACAACATGAACACTGAAGCTTTCTTT.

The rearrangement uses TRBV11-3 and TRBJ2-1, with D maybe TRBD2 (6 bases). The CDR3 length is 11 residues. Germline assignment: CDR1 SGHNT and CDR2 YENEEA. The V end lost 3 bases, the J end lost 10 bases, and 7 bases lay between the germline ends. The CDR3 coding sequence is TGTGCCAGCAGCTTTCGGGGGGAGCAGTTCTTC. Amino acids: CASSFRGEQFF. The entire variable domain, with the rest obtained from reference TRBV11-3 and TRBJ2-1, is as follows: EAGVVQSPRYKIIEKKQPVAFWCNPISGHNTLYWYLQNLGQGPELLIRYENEEAVDDSQLPKDRFSAERLKGVDSTLKIQPAELGDSAVYLCASSFRGEQFFGPGTRLTVL.

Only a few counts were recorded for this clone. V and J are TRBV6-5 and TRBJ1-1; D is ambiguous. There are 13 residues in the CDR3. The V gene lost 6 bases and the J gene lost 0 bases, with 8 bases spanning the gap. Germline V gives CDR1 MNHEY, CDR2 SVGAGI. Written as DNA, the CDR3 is TGTGCCAGCAGCCCTACGTTGAACACTGAAGCTTTCTTT. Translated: CASSPTLNTEAFF.

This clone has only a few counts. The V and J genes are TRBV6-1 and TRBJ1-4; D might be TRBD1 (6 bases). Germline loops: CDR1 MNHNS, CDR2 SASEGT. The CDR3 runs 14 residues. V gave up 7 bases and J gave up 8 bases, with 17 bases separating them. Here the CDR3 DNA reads TGTGCCAGCATCTTGGACAGAGGATCCGAAAAACTGTTTTTT. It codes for CASILDRGSEKLFF.

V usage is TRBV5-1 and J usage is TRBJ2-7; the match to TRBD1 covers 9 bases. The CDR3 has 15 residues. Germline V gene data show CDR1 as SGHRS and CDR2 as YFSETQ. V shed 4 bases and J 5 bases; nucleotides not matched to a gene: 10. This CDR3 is CASSRIGQGKDEQYF. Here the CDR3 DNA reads TGCGCCAGCAGCCGCATAGGACAGGGGAAGGACGAGCAGTACTTC.

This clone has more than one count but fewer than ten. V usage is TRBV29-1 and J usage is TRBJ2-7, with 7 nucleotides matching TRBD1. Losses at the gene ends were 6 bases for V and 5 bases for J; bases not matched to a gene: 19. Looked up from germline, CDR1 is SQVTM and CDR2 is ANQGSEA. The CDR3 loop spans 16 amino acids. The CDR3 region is CSVRQGQLYSGDEQYF. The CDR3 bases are TGCAGCGTGAGACAGGGACAACTATACTCCGGTGACGAGCAGTACTTC.

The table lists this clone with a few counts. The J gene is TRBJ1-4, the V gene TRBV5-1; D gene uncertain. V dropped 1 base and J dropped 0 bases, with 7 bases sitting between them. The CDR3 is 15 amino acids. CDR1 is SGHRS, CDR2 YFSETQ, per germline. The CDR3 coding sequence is TGCGCCAGCAGCTTGAACAGTGCAACTAATGAAAAACTGTTTTTT. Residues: CASSLNSATNEKLFF.